These 20 T cell receptor beta chains were all obtained from the same sample, sequenced in a study of technical replicates of blood from a few donors. Repertoires were generated with immunoSEQ multiplex PCR, while TCRdb's copy carries only in-frame clones and drops some. Found here are tens of thousands of clones, approximately 97% of them singletons; the top ten hold 0.2% to 0.25%. Sequences were obtained from T cells isolated from PBMCs. The receptors were sampled from a human donor in good health.

This chain joins TRBV15 and TRBJ1-2; tentatively, D is TRBD1 (5 bases). Trimming removed 3 bases at V and 1 base at J, with 9 bases between. The CDR3 runs to 14 residues. Germline V gives CDR1 LNHNV, CDR2 YYDKDF (reference sequence). The CDR3 protein is CATSRGPGNYGYTF. The CDR3 region has the DNA TGTGCCACCAGCAGGGGGCCCGGTAACTATGGCTACACCTTC.

The rearrangement joins TRBV7-2 to TRBJ1-5, with D perhaps matching TRBD1 (5 bases). V lost 1 base, J lost 7 bases, and 14 bases lay in between. The length of the CDR3 is 15 residues. From germline, CDR1 is SGHTA and CDR2 FQGNSA. CDR3 coding DNA: TGTGCCAGCAGCTTAGGTTTGAGGGGAGGACAGCCCCAGCATTTT. Translating it yields CASSLGLRGGQPQHF.

The rearrangement uses TRBV2 and TRBJ2-7; a weak D match, TRBD1 (6 bases). The CDR3 length is 13 residues. The ends were cut back, 3 bases at V and 6 bases at J, with 12 bases in the middle. In germline, CDR1 is SNHLY, CDR2 FYNNEI. The CDR3 coding sequence is TGTGCCAGCAGTGAGGTGGTAGGGGGCGAGCAGTACTTC. Its translation is CASSEVVGGEQYF.

The rearrangement joins TRBV14 to TRBJ1-1; D gene unclear. Between the trimmed V and J ends, which lost 1 base and 3 bases, there was a span of 15 bases. Looked up from germline, CDR1 is SGHDN and CDR2 is FVKESK. The CDR3 has 16 amino acids. The CDR3 region is CASSQGGAWWDTEAFF. CDR3 sequence (DNA): TGTGCCAGCAGCCAAGGAGGTGCCTGGTGGGACACTGAAGCTTTCTTT.

The chain carries TRBV9 and TRBJ2-1, with 8 bases matching TRBD2. The junction had 5 bases not matched to a gene; V was cut back by 0 bases and J by 15 bases. CDR1 SGDLS and CDR2 YYNGEE come from the germline V gene. The CDR3 contains 12 residues. Written as DNA, the CDR3 is TGTGCCAGCAGCGTAGTAGCGGGGCCGTTGTTCTTC. Translating it yields CASSVVAGPLFF. The whole variable domain, filled in from reference TRBV9 and TRBJ2-1, reads DSGVTQTPKHLITATGQRVTLRCSPRSGDLSVYWYQQSLDQGLQFLIQYYNGEERAKGNILERFSAQQFPDLHSELNLSSLELGDSALYFCASSVVAGPLFFGPGTRLTVL.

The chain combines TRBV6-5 with TRBJ1-5; D not resolved. CDR1 is MNHEY and CDR2 is SVGAGI in the germline V gene. Trimming cost V 7 bases and J 0 bases, with 7 bases left between them. CDR3 size: 13 residues. DNA for the CDR3: TGTGCCAGCACCCCCGGTAGCAATCAGCCCCAGCATTTT. This gives the protein CASTPGSNQPQHF.

The chain recombines TRBV30 with TRBJ1-1; D not resolved. The CDR3 is made up of 13 amino acids. V shed 2 bases and J shed 1 base, with 8 bases lying between them. Germline V gene sequence: CDR1 GTSNPN, CDR2 SVGIG (reference sequence). The CDR3 sequence is CAWSKTTNTEAFF. CDR3 nucleotide sequence: TGTGCCTGGAGTAAGACAACGAACACTGAAGCTTTCTTT.

The chain links TRBV5-1 to TRBJ2-3; 13 positions match TRBD2. Germline V gives CDR1 SGHRS, CDR2 YFSETQ. The junction had 2 bases not matched to a gene; V was cut back by 0 bases and J by 4 bases. The CDR3 consists of 16 residues. The CDR3 sequence: CASSLETSGRSDTQYF. The CDR3 region has the DNA TGCGCCAGCAGCTTGGAGACTAGCGGGAGGTCAGATACGCAGTATTTT.

J is TRBJ2-2 and V is TRBV6-1; TRBD2 agrees at 11 bases. CDR3 size: 15 residues. Unmatched junction bases numbered 0, after V lost 5 bases and J lost 1 base. From germline, CDR1 is MNHNS and CDR2 SASEGT. The CDR3 coding sequence is TGTGCCAGCAGTACTAGCGGGGGGAACACCGGGGAGCTGTTTTTT. Translated, it gives CASSTSGGNTGELFF.

In nucleotides, the CDR3 is TGTGCCTGGAGTGCGCCGGGACTAAGGACCTACAATGAGCAGTTCTTC. It translates to CAWSAPGLRTYNEQFF. The V and J genes are TRBV30 and TRBJ2-1; 7 nucleotides line up with TRBD2. Germline assignment: CDR1 GTSNPN and CDR2 SVGIG (reference sequence). The CDR3 spans 16 residues. Germline trimming cut 1 base from V and 2 bases from J; bases unmatched to any gene: 8.

The chain carries TRBV27 and TRBJ1-4; TRBD1 matches at 7 bases. V lost 6 bases, J lost 3 bases, and 10 bases stayed unmatched. CDR1 MNHEY and CDR2 SMNVEV come from the germline V gene (reference sequence). CDR3 length: 16 residues. CDR3: CASRDAYRGANEKLFF. The CDR3, as DNA: TGTGCCAGCAGAGACGCTTACAGGGGAGCTAATGAAAAACTGTTTTTT.

The chain couples TRBV6-4 to TRBJ2-2; the D is unclear. Germline CDR1 MRHNA, CDR2 SNTAGT. The CDR3 is 14 residues long. The germline V and J ends were trimmed by 8 bases and 2 bases, with 12 bases remaining between them. The CDR3 region is CASSSTTNTGELFF. CDR3 sequence (DNA): TGTGCCAGCTCTAGTACTACCAACACCGGGGAGCTGTTTTTT.

The chain is built from TRBV4-2 and TRBJ2-2; 9 nucleotides match TRBD2. Germline CDR1 reads LGHNA; CDR2 reads YNFKEQ. Trimming at V came to 0 bases and at J to 6 bases, leaving 8 bases not matched to a gene. The CDR3 length is 17 residues. The CDR3 spells CASSQDRRVAGAGELFF. The CDR3 region has the DNA TGTGCCAGCAGCCAAGATCGCAGGGTAGCGGGAGCCGGGGAGCTGTTTTTT.

The chain recombines TRBV14 with TRBJ1-1; TRBD1 might be the D (5 bases). This CDR3 is 15 amino acids long. V lost 0 bases, J lost 2 bases, and 10 bases lay in between. CDR1 and CDR2 from the germline V gene are SGHDN and FVKESK. Here the CDR3 DNA reads TGTGCCAGCAGCCAAGATGCAGGGCACAACACTGAAGCTTTCTTT. This gives the protein CASSQDAGHNTEAFF. Based on the CDR3 plus reference TRBV14 and TRBJ1-1, the full variable domain is EAGVTQFPSHSVIEKGQTVTLRCDPISGHDNLYWYRRVMGKEIKFLLHFVKESKQDESGMPNNRFLAERTGGTYSTLKVQPAELEDSGVYFCASSQDAGHNTEAFFGQGTRLTVV.

V usage is TRBV18 and J usage is TRBJ2-1; 14 positions match TRBD2. Looked up from germline, CDR1 is KGHSH and CDR2 is LQKENI. This CDR3 is 16 amino acids long. The trim removed 2 bases at V and 10 bases at J, leaving 7 bases unmatched. The CDR3 region has the DNA TGTGCCAGCTCACCAGCAGGACTAGCGGGGGGCCAAGAGCAGTTCTTC. This sequence encodes CASSPAGLAGGQEQFF.

The rearrangement joins TRBV28 to TRBJ2-7; a weak D match, TRBD1 (5 bases). The V gene lost 6 bases and the J gene lost 2 bases, with 8 bases spanning the gap. This CDR3 is 12 amino acids long. Germline CDR1 and CDR2: MDHEN and SYDVKM. The CDR3 here is CASSRVPYEQYF. CDR3 coding DNA: TGTGCCAGCAGCAGGGTGCCCTACGAGCAGTACTTC.

The rearrangement links TRBV10-3 to TRBJ2-7; possible D gene TRBD2, 5 bases. Germline V gene sequence: CDR1 ENHRY, CDR2 SYGVKD. The CDR3 has 17 residues. Between the trimmed V and J ends, which lost 3 bases and 0 bases, there was a span of 18 bases. CDR3 sequence: CAISDTPRTRDSYEQYF. In nucleotides, the CDR3 is TGTGCCATCAGTGACACCCCCCGGACTCGGGACTCCTACGAGCAGTACTTC.

For the CDR3, the DNA is TGTGCCAGCACGGATGTCGCGGGTGAAGCTTTCTTT. Translated, it gives CASTDVAGEAFF. The chain carries TRBV2 and TRBJ1-1, with D uncertain. The ends were cut back, 7 bases at V and 7 bases at J, with 13 bases in the middle. Looked up from germline, CDR1 is SNHLY and CDR2 is FYNNEI. The CDR3 consists of 12 residues. Supplemented by reference TRBV2 and TRBJ1-1, the full variable domain reads EPEVTQTPSHQVTQMGQEVILRCVPISNHLYFYWYRQILGQKVEFLVSFYNNEISEKSEIFDDQFSVERPDGSNFTLKIRSTKLEDSAMYFCASTDVAGEAFFGQGTRLTVV.

The rearrangement uses TRBV7-9 and TRBJ1-1; no clear D. V was shortened by 1 base and J by 10 bases, with 10 bases between the two germline ends. The CDR3 contains 12 residues. Germline V gene lookup returns CDR1 SEHNR and CDR2 FQNEAQ (reference sequence). The CDR3 region is CASSLGTPRAFF. CDR3 in DNA: TGTGCCAGCAGCTTAGGAACTCCGAGAGCTTTCTTT.

CDR3 in amino acids: CASSQLRQAYGYTF. CDR3 nucleotide sequence: TGCGCCAGCAGCCAACTCAGACAGGCCTATGGCTACACCTTC. This rearrangement joins TRBV4-1 to TRBJ1-2, with D possibly being TRBD1 (6 bases). The CDR3 runs to 14 residues. V lost 2 bases, J lost 4 bases, and 11 bases lay in between. Germline V gives CDR1 MGHRA, CDR2 YSYEKL.